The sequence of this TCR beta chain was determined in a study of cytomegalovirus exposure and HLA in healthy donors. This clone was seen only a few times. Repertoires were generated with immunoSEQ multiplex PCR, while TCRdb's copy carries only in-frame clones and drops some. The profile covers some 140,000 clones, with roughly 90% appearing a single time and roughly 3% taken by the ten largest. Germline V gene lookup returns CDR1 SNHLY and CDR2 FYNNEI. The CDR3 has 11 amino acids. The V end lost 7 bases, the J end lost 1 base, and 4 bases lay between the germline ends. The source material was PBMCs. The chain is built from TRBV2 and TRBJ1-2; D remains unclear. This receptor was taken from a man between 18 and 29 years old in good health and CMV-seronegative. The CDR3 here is CASTFNYGYTF. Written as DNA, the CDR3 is TGTGCCAGCACTTTTAACTATGGCTACACCTTC.